This T cell receptor beta chain came from a study of Tregs in tolerant kidney transplant recipients. Clones were read by immunoSEQ multiplex PCR, and TCRdb kept only the in-frame ones, dropping some. The table has under 45,000 clones, around 95% seen once. Germline V gene lookup returns CDR1 GTSNPN and CDR2 SVGIG (reference sequence). V lost 2 bases and J lost 7, with 18 bases in between. The CDR3 extends over 15 amino acids. Worth noting for this clone: Its specificity is unknown.

This rearrangement joins TRBV30 to TRBJ2-1, with D perhaps matching TRBD1 (5 bases). Input material: Tregs from blood cultured with allogeneic cells. The receptor was isolated from a human donor in good health. For the CDR3, the DNA is TGTGCCTGGAGTAGAAGGGGAACAGCTCCTAATGAGCAGTTCTTC. Its protein is CAWSRRGTAPNEQFF.